These 16 T cell receptor beta chains were sequenced from one sample in a study of beta chain features in type 1 diabetes. Of the isolated RNA, all was reverse transcribed, and so the sequenced material was expressed TCRB transcripts. The assay was immunoSEQ multiplex PCR, and TCRdb's table has in-frame clones only and misses some. The profile shows 850,000 to 900,000 clones, under 20% of them singletons. The sequenced material came from naive CD4+ T cells from blood. The receptors derive from a woman younger than 35 in good health.

This clone was seen more than once but under ten times. The rearrangement links TRBV4-3 to TRBJ2-5, with a possible D match to TRBD1 (5 bases). Germline CDR1 LGHNA, CDR2 YSLEER. The CDR3 runs 15 residues. Trimming left V 0 bases short and J 4 bases short, with 12 bases between. For the CDR3, the DNA is TGCGCCAGCAGCCAAGAGTTGTCAGGGTTAGAGACCCAGTACTTC. Translating gives CASSQELSGLETQYF.

This clone was counted between two and nine times. The genes are TRBV20-1 and TRBJ2-1; no firm D call. The V gene lost 3 bases and the J gene lost 8 bases, with 8 bases spanning the gap. CDR1 is DFQATT, CDR2 SNEGSKA, per germline (reference sequence). The CDR3 spans 11 residues. CDR3 amino acids: CSASLYDEQFF. CDR3 coding DNA: TGCAGTGCTAGTTTGTACGATGAGCAGTTCTTC.

This rearrangement joins TRBV10-3 to TRBJ2-1; D call uncertain. The CDR3 spans 11 residues. Germline V gene sequence: CDR1 ENHRY, CDR2 SYGVKD. The ends were cut back, 2 bases at V and 13 bases at J, with 9 bases in the middle. CDR3 amino acids: CAISEDVQQFF. The CDR3 DNA follows: TGTGCCATCAGTGAGGATGTACAACAGTTCTTC.

The chain couples TRBV2 to TRBJ2-5; 14 nucleotides match TRBD2. V shed 7 bases and J 5 bases; nucleotides not matched to a gene: 15. Germline V gene lookup returns CDR1 SNHLY and CDR2 FYNNEI. The CDR3 is 18 residues long. The CDR3 reads CASTLGLAGGAAVETQYF. CDR3 coding DNA: TGTGCCAGCACCCTCGGACTAGCGGGAGGAGCGGCTGTGGAGACCCAGTACTTC.

This clone was seen a few times. This rearrangement joins TRBV29-1 to TRBJ2-5; 8 bases agree with TRBD1. The CDR3 is 12 residues long. V lost 5 bases and J lost 3; bases outside the gene matches: 2. CDR1 and CDR2 (germline): SQVTM, ANQGSEA. CDR3 loop: CSVSQGEETQYF. As DNA, the CDR3 is TGCAGCGTTTCACAGGGGGAAGAGACCCAGTACTTC.

This sequence joins TRBV7-6 and TRBJ2-1, with TRBD2 identical over 10 bases. Germline V CDR1 and CDR2: SGHVS, FNYEAQ. The V gene end was trimmed by 6 bases and the J gene end by 5 bases; junction bases not matched to a gene: 7. The CDR3 totals 15 residues. Here the CDR3 DNA reads TGTGCCAGCAGACCCCTAGCGGGAGTTAACAATGAGCAGTTCTTC. Encoded protein: CASRPLAGVNNEQFF. The full variable domain, in which reference TRBV7-6 and TRBJ2-1 provide the parts outside the CDR3, is GAGVSQSPRYKVTKRGQDVALRCDPISGHVSLYWYRQALGQGPEFLTYFNYEAQQDKSGLPNDRFSAERPEGSISTLTIQRTEQRDSAMYRCASRPLAGVNNEQFFGPGTRLTVL.

The chain couples TRBV7-2 to TRBJ2-2; unclear D gene. Germline CDR1 SGHTA, CDR2 FQGNSA. V was pared by 4 bases and J by 5 bases, with 8 bases between. This CDR3 region has 13 residues. The CDR3 is CASSWEPTGELFF. The CDR3 nucleotides read TGTGCCAGCAGCTGGGAACCTACCGGGGAGCTGTTTTTT.

This clone was detected only a few times. The chain uses TRBV10-3 and TRBJ1-1, with D perhaps matching TRBD1 (6 bases). The CDR3 totals 14 residues. Trimming left V 9 bases short and J 4 bases short, with 18 bases between. CDR1 ENHRY and CDR2 SYGVKD come from the germline V gene. CDR3 amino acids: CAMASQGSSTEAFF. CDR3 bases: TGTGCCATGGCATCACAGGGTTCCTCCACTGAAGCTTTCTTT.

A few counts support this clone. The junction departs from germline at one end; a sequencing error may be responsible. Here the CDR3 DNA reads TGTGCCAGCAGCCTTCTGGGGTCTGAAAACACCATATATTTT. Translated, it gives CASSLLGSENTIYF. The chain is built from TRBV14 and TRBJ1-3; D remains unclear. CDR1 and CDR2 (germline): SGHDN, FVKESK. The CDR3 is made up of 14 amino acids.

This clone was counted only a few times. The genes are TRBV15 and TRBJ2-1; TRBD2 aligns across 7 bases. There are 21 residues in the CDR3. Trimming took 7 bases from V and 0 from J; bases not matched to a gene: 24. In germline, CDR1 is LNHNV, CDR2 YYDKDF (reference sequence). The CDR3 is CATTSTRGREGHLASYNEQFF. CDR3 DNA: TGTGCCACCACCTCGACCCGAGGGAGGGAGGGCCACCTGGCCTCCTACAATGAGCAGTTCTTC.

The rearrangement joins TRBV6-1 to TRBJ2-7; 12 positions agree with TRBD2. CDR1 and CDR2 (germline): MNHNS, SASEGT. This CDR3 has 14 amino acids. The V gene end was trimmed by 8 bases and the J gene end by 3 bases; junction bases not matched to a gene: 5. The CDR3: CASQGLAGYYEQYF. CDR3 nucleotides: TGTGCCAGCCAGGGACTAGCGGGTTACTACGAGCAGTACTTC.

This clone turned up a few times. The CDR3 region has the DNA TGTGCCAGCAGCTTAGCGATGACTAGCGGGGTTTACGAGCAGTACTTC. This translates into CASSLAMTSGVYEQYF. The chain employs TRBV7-2 and TRBJ2-7; TRBD2 aligns across 11 bases. The CDR3 has 16 residues. Germline V gene data show CDR1 as SGHTA and CDR2 as FQGNSA. V shed 0 bases and J 4 bases; nucleotides not matched to a gene: 5.

Notes on this clone: Other DNA sequences in this sample translate to the same CDR3. This chain connects TRBV15 to TRBJ2-5; possibly TRBD1 or TRBD2 for D (5 bases each). The germline V gene has CDR1 LNHNV and CDR2 YYDKDF (reference sequence). The CDR3 runs to 12 residues. Trimming stripped 1 base from V and 5 bases from J, with 5 bases between. CDR3 DNA: TGTGCCACCAGCAGAGGGGGGGAGACCCAGTACTTC. Amino acids: CATSRGGETQYF.

This clone turned up a few times. The chain links TRBV6-5 to TRBJ2-2; 9 nucleotides line up with TRBD1. Germline loops: CDR1 MNHEY, CDR2 SVGAGI. The V and J ends lost 5 bases and 4 bases, in that order; junction bases with no gene match: 5. The CDR3 contains 15 residues. CDR3 sequence reads: CASSRGQGVTGELFF. The CDR3 DNA reads as TGTGCCAGCAGTCGGGGACAGGGTGTCACCGGGGAGCTGTTTTTT.

V usage is TRBV29-1 and J usage is TRBJ2-7, with TRBD2 matching 7 bases. CDR3 length equals 14 residues. The V gene's germline CDR1 is SQVTM and CDR2 ANQGSEA. Trimming at V came to 4 bases and at J to 0 bases, leaving 6 bases not matched to a gene. CDR3 sequence (DNA): TGCAGCGTTGCTAGGGGAGGGTCCTCCTACGAGCAGTACTTC. Its protein is CSVARGGSSYEQYF.

V gene TRBV7-8 combines with J gene TRBJ1-1; the match to TRBD1 covers 10 bases. The ends lost 5 bases at V and 3 bases at J; junction bases unmatched: 12. The CDR3 contains 17 residues. From germline, CDR1 is SGHVS and CDR2 FQNEAQ. The DNA for the CDR3 is TGTGCCAGCAGCAGGGACAGGGGCCTACCCCCAGACACTGAAGCTTTCTTT. Its protein product is CASSRDRGLPPDTEAFF.